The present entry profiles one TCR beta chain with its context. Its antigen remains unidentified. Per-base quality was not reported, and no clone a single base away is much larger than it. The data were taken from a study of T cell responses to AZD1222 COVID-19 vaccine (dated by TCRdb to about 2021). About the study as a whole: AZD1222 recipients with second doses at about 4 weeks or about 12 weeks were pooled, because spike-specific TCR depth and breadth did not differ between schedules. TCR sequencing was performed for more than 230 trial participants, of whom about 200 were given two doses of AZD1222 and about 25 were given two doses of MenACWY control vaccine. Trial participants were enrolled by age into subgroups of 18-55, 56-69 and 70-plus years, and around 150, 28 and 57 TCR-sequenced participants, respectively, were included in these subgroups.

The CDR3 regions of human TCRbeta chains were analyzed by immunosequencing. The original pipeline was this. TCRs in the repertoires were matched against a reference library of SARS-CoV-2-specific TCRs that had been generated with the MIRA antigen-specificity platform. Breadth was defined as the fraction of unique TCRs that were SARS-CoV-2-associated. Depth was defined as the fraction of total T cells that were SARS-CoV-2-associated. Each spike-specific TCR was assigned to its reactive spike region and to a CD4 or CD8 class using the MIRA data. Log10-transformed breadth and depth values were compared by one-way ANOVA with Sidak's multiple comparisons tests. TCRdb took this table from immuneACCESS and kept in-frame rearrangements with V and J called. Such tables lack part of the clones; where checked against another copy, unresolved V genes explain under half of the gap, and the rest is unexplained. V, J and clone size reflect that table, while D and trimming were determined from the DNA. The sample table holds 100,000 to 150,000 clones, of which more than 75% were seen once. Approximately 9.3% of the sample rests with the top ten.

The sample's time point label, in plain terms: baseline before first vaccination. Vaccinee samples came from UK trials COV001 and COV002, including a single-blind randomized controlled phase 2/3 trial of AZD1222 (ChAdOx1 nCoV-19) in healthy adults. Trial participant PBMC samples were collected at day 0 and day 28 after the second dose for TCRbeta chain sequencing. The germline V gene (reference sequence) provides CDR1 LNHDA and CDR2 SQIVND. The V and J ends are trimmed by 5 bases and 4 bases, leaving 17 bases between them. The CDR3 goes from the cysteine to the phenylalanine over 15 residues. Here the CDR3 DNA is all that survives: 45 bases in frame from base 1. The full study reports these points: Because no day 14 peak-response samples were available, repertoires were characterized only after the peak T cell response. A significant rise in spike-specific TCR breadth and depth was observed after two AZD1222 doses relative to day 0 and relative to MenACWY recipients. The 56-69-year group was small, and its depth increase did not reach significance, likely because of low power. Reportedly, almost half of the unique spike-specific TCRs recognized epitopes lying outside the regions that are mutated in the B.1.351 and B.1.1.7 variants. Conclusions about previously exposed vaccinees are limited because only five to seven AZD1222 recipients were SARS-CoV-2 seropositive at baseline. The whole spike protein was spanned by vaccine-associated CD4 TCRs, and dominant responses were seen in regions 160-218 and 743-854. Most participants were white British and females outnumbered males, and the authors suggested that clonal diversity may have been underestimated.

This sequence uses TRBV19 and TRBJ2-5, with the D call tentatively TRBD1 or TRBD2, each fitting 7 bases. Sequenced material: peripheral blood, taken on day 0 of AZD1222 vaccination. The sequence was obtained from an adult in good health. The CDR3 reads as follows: CASSQLAGGAETQYF. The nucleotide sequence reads TGTGCCAGTAGTCAGCTTGCAGGGGGGGCAGAGACCCAGTACTTC. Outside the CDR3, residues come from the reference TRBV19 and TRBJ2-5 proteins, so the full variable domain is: DGGITQSPKYLFRKEGQNVTLSCEQNLNHDAMYWYRQDPGQGLRLIYYSQIVNDFQKGDIAEGYSVSREKKESFPLTVTSAQKNPTAFYLCASSQLAGGAETQYFGPGTRLLVL.